The rows below give T cell receptor beta chains drawn from one sample of a study of T-cell reconstitution after alpha-beta-depleted transplantation in children. TCRdb redid the calling of the PCR reads with MiXCR, one entry per CDR3 protein. The top ten hold approximately 9% of the sample, which has approximately 300,000 distinct CDR3 sequences, roughly 8.2% seen once. The input for sequencing was peripheral blood, taken 360 days after TCRalphabeta/CD19-depleted stem cell transplant. Receptors originate from a female patient aged 2-15 years who had a stem cell transplant for Fanconi anemia, so the T cells may come from the graft donor. The CDR3 runs from the conserved cysteine through the conserved F or W. A D gene is named only where the DNA matches it firmly. A row's size may be missing; if present it is once, few, many or a size class.

CDR3nt | CDR3aa | j_gene | d_gene | abundance | v_gene
TGTGCCAGCAGTTCGGTTAGCAATCAGCCCCAGCATTTT | CASSSVSNQPQHF | TRBJ1-5 | - | - | TRBV12-3/TRBV12-4
TGTGCCATCAGTGAATCAGGGGGGGCCACTAACTATGGCTACACCTTC | CAISESGGATNYGYTF | TRBJ1-2 | TRBD1 | - | TRBV10-3
TGTGCCAGTAGTATAGACGCCAGGTACCGGTATAGCAATCAGCCCCAGCATTTT | CASSIDARYRYSNQPQHF | TRBJ1-5 | - | - | TRBV19
TGTGCCAGCAGTTTGATGGGCCAGGGGGGCCACAATGAGCAGTTCTTC | CASSLMGQGGHNEQFF | TRBJ2-1 | - | many | TRBV28
TGTGCCAGCAGCTTTGTCCGGGACACTGAAGCTTTCTTT | CASSFVRDTEAFF | TRBJ1-1 | - | many | TRBV7-3
TGTGCCAGCAGTCCCCTGGGGCTAGCGGGGAGTGAGCAGTTCTTC | CASSPLGLAGSEQFF | TRBJ2-1 | TRBD2 | many | TRBV2
TGTGCCAGCAGCTCCCACCACGGGGGAAGAAATGGCTACACCTTC | CASSSHHGGRNGYTF | TRBJ1-2 | - | many | TRBV7-8
TGCGCCAGCAGCGCGGCGGGACTACCCACAGATACGCAGTATTTT | CASSAAGLPTDTQYF | TRBJ2-3 | TRBD2 | many | TRBV4-3
TGTGCCAGCAGCTTGGACCGTATTCCTTCCTACAATGAGCAGTTCTTC | CASSLDRIPSYNEQFF | TRBJ2-1 | - | few | TRBV7-6
TGTGCCAGCTCACCGTATCCGGCACAAGAGACCCAGTACTTC | CASSPYPAQETQYF | TRBJ2-5 | - | - | TRBV18
TGTGCCAGCAGCTTAACCGGGACTAGAACAGATACGCAGTATTTT | CASSLTGTRTDTQYF | TRBJ2-3 | TRBD2 | - | TRBV11-2
TGTGCCAGCAGCTCACCGGACTGGCTTGAGACCCAGTACTTC | CASSSPDWLETQYF | TRBJ2-5 | - | - | TRBV7-9
TGTGCCAGCAGTCCCACAGGGTTGGGAAACATTCAGTACTTC | CASSPTGLGNIQYF | TRBJ2-4 | - | many | TRBV12-3/TRBV12-4
TGTGCCAGCAGCGCCGGGACAGGGGACTACGAGCAGTACTTC | CASSAGTGDYEQYF | TRBJ2-7 | TRBD1 | few | TRBV9
TGTGCCACCAGCAGAGGTGCCTGGGAGGTCGAGCAGTACTTC | CATSRGAWEVEQYF | TRBJ2-7 | - | - | TRBV15
TGCAGCGTTGTCAGGACAGAAGGTAGCTCCTATAATTCACCCCTCCACTTT | CSVVRTEGSSYNSPLHF | TRBJ1-6 | - | - | TRBV29-1
TGTGCCTGGAGTTACGGGGCTAACTATGGCTACACCTTC | CAWSYGANYGYTF | TRBJ1-2 | - | - | TRBV30
TGTGCCACCAGTGATCCCTCACCCGGGGGAGGGGGAGTAACCGGGGAGCTGTTTTTT | CATSDPSPGGGGVTGELFF | TRBJ2-2 | - | - | TRBV24-1
TGCAGTGAGGGGGGGTTGGACAAAAACATTCAGTACTTC | CSEGGLDKNIQYF | TRBJ2-4 | - | - | TRBV20-1
TGCGCCAGCAGCTTGGACCTCCCTGGACAGAGCTCCTATAATTCACCCCTCCACTTT | CASSLDLPGQSSYNSPLHF | TRBJ1-6 | - | few | TRBV5-1
TGTGCCAGCAGCTTACATATGGCCGGGTATGAGCAGTACTTC | CASSLHMAGYEQYF | TRBJ2-7 | - | many | TRBV7-2
TGTGCCAGCAGCCAAGAGGGATCCTCTGGAAACACCATATATTTT | CASSQEGSSGNTIYF | TRBJ1-3 | - | - | TRBV3-1
TGTGCCAGCAGCCCCTTGACAGAGCCCCATGCAACCTACACCTTC | CASSPLTEPHATYTF | TRBJ1-2 | - | - | TRBV7-9
TGCAGTGCTAGAGTCGGGAATAGCAATCAGCCCCAGCATTTT | CSARVGNSNQPQHF | TRBJ1-5 | - | few | TRBV20-1
TGTGCCAGCAATATAGGCGGCGGGGAGCTGTTTTTT | CASNIGGGELFF | TRBJ2-2 | - | - | TRBV2
TGTGCCAGTAGTATCCCCCGGGGTAACACTGAAGCTTTCTTT | CASSIPRGNTEAFF | TRBJ1-1 | - | few | TRBV19
TGTGCCAGCAACTGGCGGGGGACCGAGACCCAGTACTTC | CASNWRGTETQYF | TRBJ2-5 | TRBD2 | few | TRBV3-1
TGTGCCAGCAGCTTAGGTTTAGGCCTACTAGAGACCCAGTACTTC | CASSLGLGLLETQYF | TRBJ2-5 | - | many | TRBV7-9
TGCGCCAGCAGCTTTGTGATGGGCGATGGCTACACCTTC | CASSFVMGDGYTF | TRBJ1-2 | - | many | TRBV5-1
TGTGCCATCACCCGTAGACTAGCGGGAGGAGTGAGCACAGATACGCAGTATTTT | CAITRRLAGGVSTDTQYF | TRBJ2-3 | TRBD2 | - | TRBV2
TGTGCCAGCAGCTTAGAGGGGACAGAAACCGGGGAGCTGTTTTTT | CASSLEGTETGELFF | TRBJ2-2 | TRBD1 | - | TRBV11-2
TGTGCCAGCAGTTTACCCGGACAGGGTCAGCATTTT | CASSLPGQGQHF | TRBJ1-5 | TRBD1 | many | TRBV12-3/TRBV12-4
TGTGCCACCAGCAGACCCTCGGAGGGTTCGGGGGAGACCCAGTACTTC | CATSRPSEGSGETQYF | TRBJ2-5 | - | many | TRBV15
TGTGCCAGCAGCTTAGCGCGGGGGGTAAATGAGCAGTTCTTC | CASSLARGVNEQFF | TRBJ2-1 | TRBD2 | many | TRBV7-9
TGTGCCAGTAGTATCGGTGGAGGAGGGGATGAGCAGTTCTTC | CASSIGGGGDEQFF | TRBJ2-1 | - | - | TRBV19
TGCAGTTCCCGAAGGGGGGATAATTCACCCCTCCACTTT | CSSRRGDNSPLHF | TRBJ1-6 | - | many | TRBV20-1
TGTGCCAGCAGCCCAAGACAGCCCCACTCGCCCTTC | CASSPRQPHSPF | TRBJ2-7 | - | many | TRBV7-9
TGTGCCATCAGTGAGGACGGCGGCTATTTGGAAGATGGCTACACCTTC | CAISEDGGYLEDGYTF | TRBJ1-2 | - | few | TRBV10-3
TGTGCCAGCAGCTTTGCCCGGGACAGGGGTGACGAGCAGTACTTC | CASSFARDRGDEQYF | TRBJ2-7 | TRBD1 | many | TRBV7-8
TGTGCCAGCAGACTCCAGGGGGCAGGTCAGCCCCAGCATTTT | CASRLQGAGQPQHF | TRBJ1-5 | TRBD1 | - | TRBV28
TGTGCCAGCTCACCCTCAGGGGGCATTAACTATGGCTACACCTTC | CASSPSGGINYGYTF | TRBJ1-2 | TRBD1 | few | TRBV18
TGCGCCAGCAGCTTTCAATCAGATACGCAGTATTTT | CASSFQSDTQYF | TRBJ2-3 | - | many | TRBV5-1
TGCGCCAGCAGCTATTGGACAGGTGCCGGGTATGGCTACACCTTC | CASSYWTGAGYGYTF | TRBJ1-2 | TRBD1 | - | TRBV5-1